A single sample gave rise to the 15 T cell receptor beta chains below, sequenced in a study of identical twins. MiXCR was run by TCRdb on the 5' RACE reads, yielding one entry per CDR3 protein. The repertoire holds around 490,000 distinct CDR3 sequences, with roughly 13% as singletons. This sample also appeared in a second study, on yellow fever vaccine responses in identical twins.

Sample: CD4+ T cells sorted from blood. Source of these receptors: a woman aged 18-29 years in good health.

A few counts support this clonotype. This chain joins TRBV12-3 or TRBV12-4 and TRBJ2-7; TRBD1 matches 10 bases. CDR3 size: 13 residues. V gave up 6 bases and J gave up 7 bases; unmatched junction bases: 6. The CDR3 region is CASRGTGVQEQYF. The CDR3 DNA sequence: TGTGCCAGCAGGGGGACAGGGGTCCAAGAGCAGTACTTC.

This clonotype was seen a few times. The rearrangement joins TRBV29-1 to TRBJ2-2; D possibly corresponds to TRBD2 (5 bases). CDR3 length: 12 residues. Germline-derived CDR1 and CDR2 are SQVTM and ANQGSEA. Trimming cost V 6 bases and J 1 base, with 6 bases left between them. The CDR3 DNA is TGCAGCGTCGGACTGAACACCGGGGAGCTGTTTTTT. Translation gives CSVGLNTGELFF.

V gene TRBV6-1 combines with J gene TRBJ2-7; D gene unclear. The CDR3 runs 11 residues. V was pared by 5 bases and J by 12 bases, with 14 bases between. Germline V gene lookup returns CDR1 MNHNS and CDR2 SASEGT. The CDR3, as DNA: TGTGCCAGCAGTTTGGCTATGGGGTGGTACTTC. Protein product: CASSLAMGWYF.

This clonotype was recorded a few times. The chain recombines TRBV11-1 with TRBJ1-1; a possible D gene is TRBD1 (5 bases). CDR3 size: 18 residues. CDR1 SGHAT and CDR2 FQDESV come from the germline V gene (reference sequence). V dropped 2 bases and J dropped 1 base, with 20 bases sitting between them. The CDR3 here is CASSLRGQSLVWNTEAFF. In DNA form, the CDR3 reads TGTGCCAGCAGCTTAAGGGGCCAAAGTTTGGTTTGGAACACTGAAGCTTTCTTT.

CDR3 DNA: TGTGCCAGCAGCTTAGCTATGCTGGGTTACGAGCAGTACTTC. Protein sequence: CASSLAMLGYEQYF. The chain couples TRBV7-9 to TRBJ2-7; D gene ambiguous. The CDR3 sequence is 14 residues long. V was clipped by 0 bases and J by 4 bases, with 10 bases between them. Per germline, CDR1 SEHNR and CDR2 FQNEAQ (reference sequence).

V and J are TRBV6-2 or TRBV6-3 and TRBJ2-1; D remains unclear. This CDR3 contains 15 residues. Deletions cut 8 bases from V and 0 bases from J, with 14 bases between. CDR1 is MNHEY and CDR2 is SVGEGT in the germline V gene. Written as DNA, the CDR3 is TGTGCCAGCCAGGCCTGGGTAGGCTCCTACAATGAGCAGTTCTTC. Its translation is CASQAWVGSYNEQFF.

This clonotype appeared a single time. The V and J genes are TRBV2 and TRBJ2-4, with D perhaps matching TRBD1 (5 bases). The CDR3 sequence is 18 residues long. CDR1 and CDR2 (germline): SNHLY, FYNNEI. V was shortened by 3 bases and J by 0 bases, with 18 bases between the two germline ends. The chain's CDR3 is CASSDRAWVGLAKNIQYF. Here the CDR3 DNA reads TGTGCCAGCAGTGACAGGGCCTGGGTTGGCCTAGCCAAAAACATTCAGTACTTC.

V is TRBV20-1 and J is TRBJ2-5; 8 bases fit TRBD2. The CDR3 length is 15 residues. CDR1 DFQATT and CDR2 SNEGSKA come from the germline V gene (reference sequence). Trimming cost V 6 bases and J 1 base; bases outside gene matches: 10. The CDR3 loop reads CSARRLASRQETQYF. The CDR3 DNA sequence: TGCAGTGCCAGGCGACTAGCGTCTCGCCAAGAGACCCAGTACTTC.

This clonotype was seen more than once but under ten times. CDR3 nucleotide sequence: TGCAGTGCTAGCGCCTTGGGGACAGGGCCCACAGATACGCAGTATTTT. Translating gives CSASALGTGPTDTQYF. The chain recombines TRBV20-1 with TRBJ2-3; the match to TRBD1 covers 9 bases. Germline V CDR1 and CDR2: DFQATT, SNEGSKA (reference sequence). The junction had 9 bases not matched to a gene; V was cut back by 3 bases and J by 2 bases. This CDR3 has 16 amino acids.

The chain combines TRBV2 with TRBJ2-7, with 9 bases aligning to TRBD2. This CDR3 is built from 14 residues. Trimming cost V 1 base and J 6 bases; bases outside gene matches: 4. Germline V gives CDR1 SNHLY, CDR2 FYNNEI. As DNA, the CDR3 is TGTGCCAGCAGTGAAGAGACAGCGGGGGGCGAGCAGTACTTC. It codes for CASSEETAGGEQYF.

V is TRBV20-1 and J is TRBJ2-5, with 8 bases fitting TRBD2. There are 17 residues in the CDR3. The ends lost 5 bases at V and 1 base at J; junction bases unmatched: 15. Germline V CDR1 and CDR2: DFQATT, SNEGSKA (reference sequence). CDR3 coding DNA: TGCAGTGCTCGAAATCCAGGTGCGGGAGGCCTCCAAGAGACCCAGTACTTC. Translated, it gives CSARNPGAGGLQETQYF.

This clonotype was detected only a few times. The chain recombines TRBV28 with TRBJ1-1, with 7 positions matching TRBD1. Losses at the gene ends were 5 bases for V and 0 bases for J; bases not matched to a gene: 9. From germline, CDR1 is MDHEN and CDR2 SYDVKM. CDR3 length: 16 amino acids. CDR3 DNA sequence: TGTGCCAGCAGTCGGGGGACAGCAACCGTGAACACTGAAGCTTTCTTT. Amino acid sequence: CASSRGTATVNTEAFF.

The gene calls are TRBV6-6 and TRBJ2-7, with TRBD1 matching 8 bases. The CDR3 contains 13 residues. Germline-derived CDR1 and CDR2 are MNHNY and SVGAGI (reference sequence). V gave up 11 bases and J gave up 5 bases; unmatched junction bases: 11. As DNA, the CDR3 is TGTGCCGCACAGGGACAGGCCCTTAACGAGCAGTACTTC. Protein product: CAAQGQALNEQYF.

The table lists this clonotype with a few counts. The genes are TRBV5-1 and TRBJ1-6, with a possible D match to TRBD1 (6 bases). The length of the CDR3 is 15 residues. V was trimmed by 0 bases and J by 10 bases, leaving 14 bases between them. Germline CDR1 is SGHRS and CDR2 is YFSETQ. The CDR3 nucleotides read TGCGCCAGCAGCTTGGAGGGGACAAAGGGCTCACCCCTCCACTTT. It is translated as CASSLEGTKGSPLHF.

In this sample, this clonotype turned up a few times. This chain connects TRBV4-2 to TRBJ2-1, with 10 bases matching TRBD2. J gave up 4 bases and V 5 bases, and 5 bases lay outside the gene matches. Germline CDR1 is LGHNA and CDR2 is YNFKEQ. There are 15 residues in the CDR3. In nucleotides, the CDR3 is TGTGCCAGCAGCTCGGTAGCGGGGGGATACAATGAGCAGTTCTTC. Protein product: CASSSVAGGYNEQFF.